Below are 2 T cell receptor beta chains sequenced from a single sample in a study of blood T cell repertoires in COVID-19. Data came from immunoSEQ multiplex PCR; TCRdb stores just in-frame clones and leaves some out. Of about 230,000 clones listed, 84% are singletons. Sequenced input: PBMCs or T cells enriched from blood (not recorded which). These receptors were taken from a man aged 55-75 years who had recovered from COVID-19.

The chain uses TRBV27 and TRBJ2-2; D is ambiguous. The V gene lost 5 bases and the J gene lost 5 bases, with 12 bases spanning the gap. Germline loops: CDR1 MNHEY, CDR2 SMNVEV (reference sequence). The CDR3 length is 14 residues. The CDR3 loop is CASSPRIRTGELFF. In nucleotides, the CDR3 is TGTGCCAGCAGTCCGCGGATCCGAACCGGGGAGCTGTTTTTT.

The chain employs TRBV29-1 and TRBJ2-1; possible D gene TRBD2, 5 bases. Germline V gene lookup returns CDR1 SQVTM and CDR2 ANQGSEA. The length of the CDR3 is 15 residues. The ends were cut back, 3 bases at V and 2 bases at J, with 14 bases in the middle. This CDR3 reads CSVERQEVTYNEQFF. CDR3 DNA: TGCAGCGTTGAGCGGCAGGAGGTAACCTACAATGAGCAGTTCTTC.